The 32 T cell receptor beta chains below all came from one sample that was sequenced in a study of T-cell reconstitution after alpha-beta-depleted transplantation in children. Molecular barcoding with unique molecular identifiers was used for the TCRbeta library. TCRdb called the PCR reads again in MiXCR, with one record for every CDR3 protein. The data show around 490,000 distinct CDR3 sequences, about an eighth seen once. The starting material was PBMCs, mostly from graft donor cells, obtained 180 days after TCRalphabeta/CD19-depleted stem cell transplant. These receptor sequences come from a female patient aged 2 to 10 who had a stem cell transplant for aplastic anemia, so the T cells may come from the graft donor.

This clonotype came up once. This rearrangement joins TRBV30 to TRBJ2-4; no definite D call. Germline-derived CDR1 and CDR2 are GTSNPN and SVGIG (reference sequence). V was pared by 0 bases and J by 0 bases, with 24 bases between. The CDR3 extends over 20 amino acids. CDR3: CAWSVTFRANPKLAKNIQYF. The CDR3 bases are TGTGCCTGGAGTGTAACCTTTCGGGCCAACCCAAAACTAGCCAAAAACATTCAGTACTTC.

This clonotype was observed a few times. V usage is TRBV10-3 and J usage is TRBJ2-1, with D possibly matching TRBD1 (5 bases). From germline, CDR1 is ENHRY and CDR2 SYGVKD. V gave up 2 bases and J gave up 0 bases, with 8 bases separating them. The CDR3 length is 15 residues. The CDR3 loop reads CAISEDSSSYNEQFF. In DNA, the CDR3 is TGTGCCATCAGTGAGGACAGTAGCTCCTACAATGAGCAGTTCTTC.

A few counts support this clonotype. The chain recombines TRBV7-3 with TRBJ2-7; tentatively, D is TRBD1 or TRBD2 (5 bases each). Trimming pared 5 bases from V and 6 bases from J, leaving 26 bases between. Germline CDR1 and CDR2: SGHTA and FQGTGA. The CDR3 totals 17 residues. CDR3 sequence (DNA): TGTGCCAGCAGCCCTAGCCTGATCGGGGCAATGAAGGGCGAGCAGTACTTC. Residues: CASSPSLIGAMKGEQYF.

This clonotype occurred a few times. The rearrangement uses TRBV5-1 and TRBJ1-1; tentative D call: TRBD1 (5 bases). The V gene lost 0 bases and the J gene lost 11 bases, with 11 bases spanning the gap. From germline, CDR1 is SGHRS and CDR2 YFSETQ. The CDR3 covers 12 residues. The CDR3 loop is CASSLGGNLAFF. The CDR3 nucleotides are TGCGCCAGCAGCTTGGGGGGCAATTTGGCTTTCTTT.

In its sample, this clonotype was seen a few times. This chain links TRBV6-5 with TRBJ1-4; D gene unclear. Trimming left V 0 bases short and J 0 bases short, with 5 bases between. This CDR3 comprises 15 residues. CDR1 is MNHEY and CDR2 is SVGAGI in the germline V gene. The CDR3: CASSYSGATNEKLFF. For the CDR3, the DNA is TGTGCCAGCAGTTACTCCGGGGCAACTAATGAAAAACTGTTTTTT.

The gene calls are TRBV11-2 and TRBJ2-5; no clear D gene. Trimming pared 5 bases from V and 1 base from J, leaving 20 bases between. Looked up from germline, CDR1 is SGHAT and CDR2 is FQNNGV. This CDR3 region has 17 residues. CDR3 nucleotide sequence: TGTGCCAGCAGCGAAAAGGGTTACAACCCTTTCCAAGAGACCCAGTACTTC. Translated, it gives CASSEKGYNPFQETQYF.

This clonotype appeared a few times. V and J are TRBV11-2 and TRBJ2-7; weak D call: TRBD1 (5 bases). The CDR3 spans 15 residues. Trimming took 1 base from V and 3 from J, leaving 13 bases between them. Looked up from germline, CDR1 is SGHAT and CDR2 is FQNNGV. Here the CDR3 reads CASSLALIDSYEQYV. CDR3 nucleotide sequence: TGTGCCAGCAGCTTAGCCCTGATCGACAGCTACGAGCAGTACGTC.

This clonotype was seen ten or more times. Written as DNA, the CDR3 is TGCGCCAGCAGCCTGGGACAGAACGATCCGGGCAAAAACATTCAGTACTTC. The encoded protein is CASSLGQNDPGKNIQYF. The chain couples TRBV4-3 to TRBJ2-4; 7 bases map to TRBD1. V was pared by 4 bases and J by 3 bases, with 12 bases of the junction left unmatched. The CDR3 sequence is 17 residues long. The V gene's germline CDR1 is LGHNA and CDR2 YSLEER.

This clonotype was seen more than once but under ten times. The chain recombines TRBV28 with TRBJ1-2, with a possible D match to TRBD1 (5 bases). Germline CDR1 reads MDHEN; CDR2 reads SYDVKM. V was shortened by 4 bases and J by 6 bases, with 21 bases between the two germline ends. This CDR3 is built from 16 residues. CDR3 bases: TGTGCCAGCAGTTACCGGGGCCGAATTCCCCTCCATGGCTACACCTTC. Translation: CASSYRGRIPLHGYTF.

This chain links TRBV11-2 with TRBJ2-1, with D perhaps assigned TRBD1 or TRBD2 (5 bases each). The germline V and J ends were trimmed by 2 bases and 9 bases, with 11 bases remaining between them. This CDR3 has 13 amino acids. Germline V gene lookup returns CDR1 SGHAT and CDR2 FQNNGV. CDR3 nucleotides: TGTGCCAGCAGCTTACCAGGTGGGGGTGAGCAGTTCTTC. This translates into CASSLPGGGEQFF.

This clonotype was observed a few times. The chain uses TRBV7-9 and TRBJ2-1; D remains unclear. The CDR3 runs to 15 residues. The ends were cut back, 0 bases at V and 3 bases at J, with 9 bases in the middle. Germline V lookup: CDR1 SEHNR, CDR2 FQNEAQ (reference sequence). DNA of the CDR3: TGTGCCAGCAGCTTAGCGGAATACAACTACAATGAGCAGTTCTTC. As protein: CASSLAEYNYNEQFF.

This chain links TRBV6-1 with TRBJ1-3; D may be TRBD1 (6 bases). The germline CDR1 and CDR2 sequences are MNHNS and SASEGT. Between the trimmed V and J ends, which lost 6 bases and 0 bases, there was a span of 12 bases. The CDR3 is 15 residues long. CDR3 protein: CASRKGQSSGNTIYF. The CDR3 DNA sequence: TGTGCCAGCAGAAAAGGACAGTCCTCTGGAAACACCATATATTTT.

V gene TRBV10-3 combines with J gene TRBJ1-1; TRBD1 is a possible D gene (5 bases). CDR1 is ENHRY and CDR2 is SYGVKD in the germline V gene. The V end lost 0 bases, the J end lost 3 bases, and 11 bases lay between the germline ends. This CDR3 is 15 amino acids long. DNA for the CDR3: TGTGCCATCAGTGAGTCGAAGGGGAGGGACACTGAAGCTTTCTTT. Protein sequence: CAISESKGRDTEAFF.

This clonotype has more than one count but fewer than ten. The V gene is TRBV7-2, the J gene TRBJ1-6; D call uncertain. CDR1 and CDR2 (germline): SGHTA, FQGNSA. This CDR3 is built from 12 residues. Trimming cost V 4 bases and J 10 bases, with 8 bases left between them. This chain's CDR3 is CASSSIPSPLHF. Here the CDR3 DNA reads TGTGCCAGCAGCTCGATCCCATCACCCCTCCACTTT.

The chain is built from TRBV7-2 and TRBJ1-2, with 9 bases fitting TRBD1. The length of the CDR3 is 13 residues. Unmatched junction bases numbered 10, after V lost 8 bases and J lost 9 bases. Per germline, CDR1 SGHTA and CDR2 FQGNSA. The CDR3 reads CASGRPTGGSYTF. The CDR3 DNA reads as TGTGCCAGCGGAAGACCGACAGGGGGTAGCTACACCTTC.

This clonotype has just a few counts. The CDR3 sequence: CASSLTSGRASEQYV. In nucleotides, the CDR3 is TGCGCCAGCAGCTTGACTAGCGGGAGGGCCTCGGAGCAGTACGTC. The chain uses TRBV5-1 and TRBJ2-7, with TRBD2 matching 13 bases. V lost 1 base, J lost 7 bases, and 5 bases stayed unmatched. The CDR3 length is 15 residues. Germline lookup yields CDR1 SGHRS and CDR2 YFSETQ.

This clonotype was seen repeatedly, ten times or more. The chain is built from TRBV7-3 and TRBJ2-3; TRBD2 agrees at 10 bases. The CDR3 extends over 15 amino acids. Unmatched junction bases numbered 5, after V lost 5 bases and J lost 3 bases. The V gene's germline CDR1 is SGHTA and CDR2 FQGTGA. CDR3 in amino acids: CASSPSGRWTDTQYF. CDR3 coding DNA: TGTGCCAGCAGCCCTAGCGGGAGATGGACAGATACGCAGTATTTT.

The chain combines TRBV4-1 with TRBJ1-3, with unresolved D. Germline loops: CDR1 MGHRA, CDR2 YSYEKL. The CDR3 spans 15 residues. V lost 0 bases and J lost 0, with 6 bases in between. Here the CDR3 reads CASSQEGHSGNTIYF. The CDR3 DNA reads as TGCGCCAGCAGCCAAGAAGGGCACTCTGGAAACACCATATATTTT.

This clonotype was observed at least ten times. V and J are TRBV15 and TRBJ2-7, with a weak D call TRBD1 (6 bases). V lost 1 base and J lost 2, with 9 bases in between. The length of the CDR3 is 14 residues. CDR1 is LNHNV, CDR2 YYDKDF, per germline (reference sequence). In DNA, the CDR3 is TGTGCCACCAGCAGAGCCCAGGGGCCCTACGAGCAGTACTTC. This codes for CATSRAQGPYEQYF.

CDR3 coding DNA: TGTGCCACCTCGGCCGATCGTTGGACTAGCGGCTACGAGCAGTACGTC. This encodes CATSADRWTSGYEQYV. The rearrangement uses TRBV28 and TRBJ2-7; 10 nucleotides agree with TRBD2. The CDR3 is 16 amino acids. V lost 10 bases to trimming and J lost 3 bases; unmatched junction nucleotides: 15. Germline V CDR1 and CDR2: MDHEN, SYDVKM.

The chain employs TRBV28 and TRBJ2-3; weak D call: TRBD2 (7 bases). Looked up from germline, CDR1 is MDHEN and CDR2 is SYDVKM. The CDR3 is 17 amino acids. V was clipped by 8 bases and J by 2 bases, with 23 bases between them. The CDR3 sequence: CASHGLWGGGYTDTQYF. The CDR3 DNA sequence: TGTGCCAGCCATGGGCTGTGGGGGGGCGGATACACAGATACGCAGTATTTT.

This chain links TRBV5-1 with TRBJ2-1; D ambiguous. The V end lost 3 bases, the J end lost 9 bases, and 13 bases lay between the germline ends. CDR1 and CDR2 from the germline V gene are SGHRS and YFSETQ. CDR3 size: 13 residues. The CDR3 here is CASSSSTYFEQFF. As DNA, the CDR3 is TGCGCCAGCAGCTCTTCGACATACTTTGAGCAGTTCTTC.

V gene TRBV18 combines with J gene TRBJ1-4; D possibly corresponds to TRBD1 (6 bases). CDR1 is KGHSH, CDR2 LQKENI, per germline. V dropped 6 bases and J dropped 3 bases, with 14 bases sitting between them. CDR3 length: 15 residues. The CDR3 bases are TGTGCCAGCTCGCTTTACAGGGCGGCTAATGAAAAACTGTTTTTT. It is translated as CASSLYRAANEKLFF.

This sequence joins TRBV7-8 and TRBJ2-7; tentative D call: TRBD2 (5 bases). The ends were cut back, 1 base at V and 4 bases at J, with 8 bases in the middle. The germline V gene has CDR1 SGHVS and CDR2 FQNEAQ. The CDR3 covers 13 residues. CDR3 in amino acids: CASSLVRGYEQYV. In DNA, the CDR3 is TGTGCCAGCAGCTTAGTCCGGGGTTACGAGCAGTACGTC.

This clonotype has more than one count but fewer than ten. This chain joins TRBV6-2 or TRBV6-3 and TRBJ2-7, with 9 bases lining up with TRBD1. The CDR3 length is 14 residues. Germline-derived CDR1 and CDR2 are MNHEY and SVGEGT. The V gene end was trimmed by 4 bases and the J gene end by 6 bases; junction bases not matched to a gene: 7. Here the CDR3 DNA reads TGTGCCAGCAGTTCAACGGACAGGGGAAGCGAGCAGTACTTC. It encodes CASSSTDRGSEQYF.

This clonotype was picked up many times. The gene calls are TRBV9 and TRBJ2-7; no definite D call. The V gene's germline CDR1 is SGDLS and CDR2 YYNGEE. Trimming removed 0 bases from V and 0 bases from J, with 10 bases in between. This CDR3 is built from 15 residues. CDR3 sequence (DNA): TGTGCCAGCAGCGTAGGGGCAATGAGCTCCTACGAGCAGTACTTC. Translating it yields CASSVGAMSSYEQYF. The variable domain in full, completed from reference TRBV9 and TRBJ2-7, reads DSGVTQTPKHLITATGQRVTLRCSPRSGDLSVYWYQQSLDQGLQFLIQYYNGEERAKGNILERFSAQQFPDLHSELNLSSLELGDSALYFCASSVGAMSSYEQYFGPGTRLTVT.

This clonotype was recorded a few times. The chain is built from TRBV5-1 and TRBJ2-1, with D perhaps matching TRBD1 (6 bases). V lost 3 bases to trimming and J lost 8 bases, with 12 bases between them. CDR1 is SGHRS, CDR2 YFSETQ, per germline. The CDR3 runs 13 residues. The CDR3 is CASSSSRGDEQFF. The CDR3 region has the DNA TGCGCCAGCAGCTCGTCCAGGGGTGATGAGCAGTTCTTC. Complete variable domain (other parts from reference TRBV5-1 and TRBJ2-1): KAGVTQTPRYLIKTRGQQVTLSCSPISGHRSVSWYQQTPGQGLQFLFEYFSETQRNKGNFPGRFSGRQFSNSRSEMNVSTLELGDSALYLCASSSSRGDEQFFGPGTRLTVL.

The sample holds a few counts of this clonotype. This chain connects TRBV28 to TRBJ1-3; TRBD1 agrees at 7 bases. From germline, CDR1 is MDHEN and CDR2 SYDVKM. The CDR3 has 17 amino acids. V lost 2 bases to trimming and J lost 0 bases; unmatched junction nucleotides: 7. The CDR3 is CASSLTGEQPSGNTIYF. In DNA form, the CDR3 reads TGTGCCAGCAGTTTAACAGGGGAACAGCCCTCTGGAAACACCATATATTTT. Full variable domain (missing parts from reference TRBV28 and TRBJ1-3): DVKVTQSSRYLVKRTGEKVFLECVQDMDHENMFWYRQDPGLGLRLIYFSYDVKMKEKGDIPEGYSVSREKKERFSLILESASTNQTSMYLCASSLTGEQPSGNTIYFGEGSWLTVV.

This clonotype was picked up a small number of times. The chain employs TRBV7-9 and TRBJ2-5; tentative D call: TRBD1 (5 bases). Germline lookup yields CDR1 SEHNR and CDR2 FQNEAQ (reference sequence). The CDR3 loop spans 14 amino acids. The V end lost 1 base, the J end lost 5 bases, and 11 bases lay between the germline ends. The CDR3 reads CASSLVGASETQYF. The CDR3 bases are TGTGCCAGCAGCTTAGTTGGGGCATCGGAGACCCAGTACTTC.

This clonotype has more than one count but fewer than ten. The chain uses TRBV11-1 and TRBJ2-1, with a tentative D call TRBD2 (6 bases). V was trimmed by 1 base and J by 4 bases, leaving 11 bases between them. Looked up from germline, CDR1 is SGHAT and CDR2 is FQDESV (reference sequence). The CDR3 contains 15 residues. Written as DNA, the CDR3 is TGTGCCAGCAGCTTAGGGCTAGCGAGGTACAATGAGCAGTTCTTC. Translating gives CASSLGLARYNEQFF.

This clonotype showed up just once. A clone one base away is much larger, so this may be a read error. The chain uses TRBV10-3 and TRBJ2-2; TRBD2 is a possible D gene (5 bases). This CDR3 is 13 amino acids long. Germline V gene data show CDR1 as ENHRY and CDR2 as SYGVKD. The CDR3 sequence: CAISDSNTGDLFF. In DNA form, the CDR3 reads TGTGCCATCAGTGACAGTAACACCGGGGATCTGTTTTTT.

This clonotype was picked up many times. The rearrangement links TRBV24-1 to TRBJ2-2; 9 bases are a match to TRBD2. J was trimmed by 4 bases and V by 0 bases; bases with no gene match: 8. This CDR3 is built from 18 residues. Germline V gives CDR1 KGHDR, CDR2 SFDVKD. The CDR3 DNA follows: TGTGCCACCAGTGATTTGGGGAATAGCGGGAGACCCACCGGGGAGCTGTTTTTT. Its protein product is CATSDLGNSGRPTGELFF.